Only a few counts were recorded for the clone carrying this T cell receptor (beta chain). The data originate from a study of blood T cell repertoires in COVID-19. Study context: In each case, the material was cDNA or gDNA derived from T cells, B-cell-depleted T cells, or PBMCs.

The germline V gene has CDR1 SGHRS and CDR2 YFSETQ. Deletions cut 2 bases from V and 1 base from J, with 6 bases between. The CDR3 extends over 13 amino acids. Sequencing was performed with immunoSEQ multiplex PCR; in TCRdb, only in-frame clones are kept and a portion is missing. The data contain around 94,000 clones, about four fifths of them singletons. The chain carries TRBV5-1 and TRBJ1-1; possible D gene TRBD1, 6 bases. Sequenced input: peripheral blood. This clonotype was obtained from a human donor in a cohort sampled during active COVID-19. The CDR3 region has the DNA TGCGCCAGCAGCTTACAGGGGAACACTGAAGCTTTCTTT. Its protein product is CASSLQGNTEAFF. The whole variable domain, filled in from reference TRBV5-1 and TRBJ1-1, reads KAGVTQTPRYLIKTRGQQVTLSCSPISGHRSVSWYQQTPGQGLQFLFEYFSETQRNKGNFPGRFSGRQFSNSRSEMNVSTLELGDSALYLCASSLQGNTEAFFGQGTRLTVV.